One sample yielded the 15 T cell receptor beta chains listed below, sequenced in a study of T cell changes during pregnancy in multiple sclerosis. Generated by immunoSEQ multiplex PCR, the TCRdb table keeps only in-frame clones and is missing some. The table lists some 70,000 clones, 90% of them singletons. The source was peripheral blood, collected in the third trimester of pregnancy. All receptors derive from a female donor with multiple sclerosis, enrolled in a pregnancy study.

This chain joins TRBV9 and TRBJ1-5, with a tentative D call TRBD1 (6 bases). V dropped 4 bases and J dropped 7 bases, with 21 bases sitting between them. Germline V lookup: CDR1 SGDLS, CDR2 YYNGEE. This CDR3 spans 16 amino acids. The CDR3 coding sequence is TGTGCCAGCAGCCCTAACGACAGGATCAGGTGGCAGCCCCAGCATTTT. It translates to CASSPNDRIRWQPQHF.

The chain has TRBV29-1 and TRBJ2-1; D is possibly TRBD2 (5 bases). V lost 5 bases and J lost 4, with 15 bases in between. Germline loops: CDR1 SQVTM, CDR2 ANQGSEA. The CDR3 runs to 14 residues. Written as DNA, the CDR3 is TGCAGCGTTCGGACTCCTTACGAGTACAATGAGCAGTTCTTC. This encodes CSVRTPYEYNEQFF.

V and J are TRBV7-9 and TRBJ1-5, with D possibly TRBD1 on 6 matching bases. The V end was cut by 5 bases, the J end by 1 base, with 12 bases between. The CDR3 sequence is 15 residues long. CDR1 SEHNR and CDR2 FQNEAQ come from the germline V gene (reference sequence). The CDR3 DNA reads TGTGCCAGCAGCCCTTGGGGGCTAAGCAATCAGCCCCAGCATTTT. Residues: CASSPWGLSNQPQHF.

The chain joins TRBV19 to TRBJ1-6; D might be TRBD1 (5 bases). CDR3 length: 15 amino acids. Trimming shortened V by 7 bases and J by 0 bases, and 10 bases separated the two germline ends. CDR1 LNHDA and CDR2 SQIVND come from the germline V gene (reference sequence). CDR3 bases: TGTGCCAGTACCACCCAGGGCTCCTATAATTCACCCCTCCACTTT. Its protein is CASTTQGSYNSPLHF.

The chain carries TRBV4-3 and TRBJ2-3; 7 bases match TRBD2. In germline, CDR1 is LGHNA, CDR2 YSLEER. V lost 0 bases and J lost 2; bases outside the gene matches: 2. The length of the CDR3 is 15 residues. The CDR3 nucleotides are TGCGCCAGCAGCCAAGAGCTAGCGGACACAGATACGCAGTATTTT. Residues: CASSQELADTDTQYF.

The CDR3 DNA is TGTGCCAGCAGTCCTCTCCCAGGTGTCTACGAGCAGTACTTC. Protein: CASSPLPGVYEQYF. The chain joins TRBV27 to TRBJ2-7, with D uncertain. With 5 bases removed from V and 3 bases from J, the gap between germline ends came to 14 bases. The CDR3 contains 14 residues. Germline V lookup: CDR1 MNHEY, CDR2 SMNVEV (reference sequence).

This rearrangement joins TRBV5-5 to TRBJ1-1; D is unresolved. V lost 4 bases and J lost 0, with 19 bases in between. The CDR3 runs to 17 residues. Germline V gene lookup returns CDR1 SGHKS and CDR2 YYEKEE (reference sequence). DNA of the CDR3: TGTGCCAGCAGCCAGGTTCGGCCCCTTTTCATGAACACTGAAGCTTTCTTT. The encoded protein is CASSQVRPLFMNTEAFF.

The chain combines TRBV10-3 with TRBJ2-3; D is undetermined. V lost 10 bases and J 2 bases, leaving 22 bases between the germline ends. CDR3 length: 16 residues. The V gene's germline CDR1 is ENHRY and CDR2 SYGVKD. The CDR3 DNA sequence: TGTGCCACCCAAGAAGAGCGATCAACAACCACAGATACGCAGTATTTT. It yields the protein CATQEERSTTTDTQYF.

The chain combines TRBV30 with TRBJ1-5; D ambiguous. Germline V gene sequence: CDR1 GTSNPN, CDR2 SVGIG (reference sequence). V lost 0 bases and J lost 3, with 15 bases in between. CDR3 size: 16 residues. Here the CDR3 reads CAWSVGIGGFNQPQHF. The CDR3 nucleotides read TGTGCCTGGAGTGTTGGGATCGGAGGGTTCAATCAGCCCCAGCATTTT.

The V and J genes are TRBV6-5 and TRBJ1-6; 11 bases map to TRBD1. The CDR3 extends over 15 amino acids. Trimming removed 6 bases from V and 9 bases from J; junction bases left unmatched: 7. Looked up from germline, CDR1 is MNHEY and CDR2 is SVGAGI. CDR3: CASSPWTGGASPLHF. In DNA form, the CDR3 reads TGTGCCAGCAGCCCTTGGACAGGGGGCGCTTCACCCCTCCACTTT.

V and J are TRBV18 and TRBJ1-1, with D tentatively TRBD1 (5 bases). This CDR3 contains 16 residues. Trimming left V 6 bases short and J 1 base short, with 18 bases between. The germline V gene encodes CDR1 KGHSH and CDR2 LQKENI. The CDR3 spells CASSPWTGRGNTEAFF. The CDR3 DNA reads as TGTGCCAGCTCTCCATGGACGGGGAGGGGGAACACTGAAGCTTTCTTT.

This chain joins TRBV5-1 and TRBJ2-7; perhaps TRBD1 as D (6 bases). Germline V lookup: CDR1 SGHRS, CDR2 YFSETQ. V lost 0 bases to trimming and J lost 2 bases, with 15 bases between them. The CDR3 totals 16 residues. CDR3 protein: CASSLASTTGTYEQYF. In nucleotides, the CDR3 is TGCGCCAGCAGCTTGGCCTCGACCACAGGGACCTACGAGCAGTACTTC.

This chain joins TRBV4-3 and TRBJ2-7, with D tentatively TRBD2 (5 bases). CDR1 LGHNA and CDR2 YSLEER come from the germline V gene. Trimming removed 4 bases from V and 6 bases from J, with 13 bases in between. This CDR3 spans 13 amino acids. CDR3: CASSPTYSGEQYF. CDR3 DNA: TGCGCCAGCAGCCCTACCTACAGCGGCGAGCAGTACTTC.

V is TRBV7-3 and J is TRBJ2-3; D gene unclear. V lost 2 bases to trimming and J lost 6 bases, with 9 bases between them. CDR3 size: 13 residues. The germline V gene has CDR1 SGHTA and CDR2 FQGTGA. The CDR3 loop reads CASSLGLRDTQYF. The DNA for the CDR3 is TGTGCCAGCAGCTTAGGATTGAGGGATACGCAGTATTTT.

This clone was seen a handful of times. V and J are TRBV4-2 and TRBJ1-1; D possibly corresponds to TRBD1 (6 bases). CDR1 and CDR2 (germline): LGHNA, YNFKEQ. CDR3 length: 15 residues. The V end lost 4 bases, the J end lost 0 bases, and 12 bases lay between the germline ends. CDR3: CASSPLDSLNTEAFF. The DNA for the CDR3 is TGTGCCAGCAGCCCGTTGGACAGCCTGAACACTGAAGCTTTCTTT.